Given below is one T cell receptor beta chain in context. The V and J ends lost 3 bases and 2 bases respectively, with 14 bases between them. This CDR3 comprises 16 residues. Germline CDR1 and CDR2: KGHSH and LQKENI. This sample stems from a study of shared clonotypes between healthy human individuals. Study context: CD4 naive and memory got three plates each, CD8 naive two, CD8 memory one.

Using immunoSEQ multiplex PCR, the repertoire was profiled, and TCRdb retains in-frame clones only, with some absent. The sample holds 2 million to 2.5 million clones, approximately 93% seen once. The sample was naive CD4+ T cells from PBMCs. Subset given: CD45RA+ positively selected. The genes are TRBV18 and TRBJ1-5, with a possible D match to TRBD1 (5 bases). The sequence was collected from a young man in good health. Some clones in this sample may be carry-over from other donors' samples. In DNA form, the CDR3 reads TGTGCCAGCTCACCCGTCGGGGGAGGGGGCAATCAGCCCCAGCATTTT. Residues: CASSPVGGGGNQPQHF.